This TCR beta chain originates from a study of molecular identifiers for immune sequencing clone quantification. Input for naive CD8 libraries was roughly 20,000 to 1,000,000 sorted cells; the RNA fraction used was 10%, 30% or 50%. Based on a CD8+CD4-CCR7+CD45RA+ profile, naive CD8 T cells were sorted. For bulk TCR libraries, previously described methods and listed TCR primers were used. One entry per CDR3 protein results from TCRdb running MiXCR on the PCR reads. The sample carries roughly 630,000 distinct CDR3 sequences, around 25% recorded once. This CDR3 spans 14 amino acids. The V and J ends lost 2 bases and 3 bases respectively, with 10 bases between them. In germline, CDR1 is SGHTA, CDR2 FQGNSA.

The material sequenced was naive CD8+ T cells from blood, with Jurkat cell RNA spiked in. Sample subset: FACS-sorted CD8+CD4-CCR7+CD45RA+ naive T cells. The V and J genes are TRBV7-2 and TRBJ2-5; no clear D. This clonotype was sampled from a human donor in good health. Some libraries in this study had Jurkat cell RNA spiked in. CDR3 nucleotide sequence: TGTGCCAGCAGCTTATTAGGCAGAAAAGAGACCCAGTACTTC. Its protein is CASSLLGRKETQYF.